This paragraph reports one T cell receptor (beta chain). As yet, its antigen is unknown. Germline-derived CDR1 and CDR2 are SGDLS and YYNGEE. The CDR3 length is 21 residues. Losses at the gene ends were 3 bases for V and 4 bases for J; bases not matched to a gene: 19. These data belong to a study of beta chain features in type 1 diabetes. Study results and limitations: A definitive answer on HLA type influencing TCRB rearrangement was not reached here.

All of the isolated RNA was reverse transcribed, so expressed TCRB transcripts were sequenced. This table comes from immunoSEQ multiplex PCR, and its TCRdb copy is limited to in-frame clones, with some not included. The sample yields hundreds of thousands of clones, over 9.5% seen once. The sample consisted of naive CD4+ T cells from blood. This sequence joins TRBV9 and TRBJ2-1; TRBD2 matches 13 bases. The receptor comes from a man aged 18 to 30 in good health. CDR3 protein: CASSGNHRLAGGPSPYNEQFF. DNA for the CDR3: TGTGCCAGCAGCGGAAACCACCGACTAGCGGGAGGCCCCTCTCCTTACAATGAGCAGTTCTTC.